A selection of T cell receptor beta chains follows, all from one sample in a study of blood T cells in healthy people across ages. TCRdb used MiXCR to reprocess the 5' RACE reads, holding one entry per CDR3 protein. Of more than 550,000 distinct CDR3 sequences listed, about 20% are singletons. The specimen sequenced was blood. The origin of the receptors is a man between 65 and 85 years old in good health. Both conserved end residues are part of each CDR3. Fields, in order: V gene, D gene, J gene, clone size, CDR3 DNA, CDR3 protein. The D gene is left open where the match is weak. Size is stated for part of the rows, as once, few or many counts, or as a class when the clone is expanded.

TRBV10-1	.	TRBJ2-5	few	TGCGCCAGCAGTGAGTCTGCGGGTTTAGGAGAGACCCAGTACTTC	CASSESAGLGETQYF
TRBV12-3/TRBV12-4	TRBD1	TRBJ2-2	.	TGTGCCAGCAGGCCCGGGACAGGGGCCACCGGGGAGCTGTTTTTT	CASRPGTGATGELFF
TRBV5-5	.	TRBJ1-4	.	TGTGCCAGCAGTTCGCAAGAAAAACTGTTTTTT	CASSSQEKLFF
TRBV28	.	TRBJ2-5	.	TGTGCCAGCAGTTTCGACACCAACCAAGAGACCCAGTACTTC	CASSFDTNQETQYF
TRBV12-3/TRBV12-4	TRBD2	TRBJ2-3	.	TGTGCCAGCAGCCAAACCGGGGGGAAGGAGTATTTT	CASSQTGGKEYF
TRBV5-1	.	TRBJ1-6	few	TGCGCCAGCAGGCAACAACAGCAGTCGGGATCACCCCTCCACTTT	CASRQQQQSGSPLHF
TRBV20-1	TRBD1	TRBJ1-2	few	TGCAGTGCTAGAGAAGCAGGGGGGGTGGATCGTGGCTACACCTTC	CSAREAGGVDRGYTF
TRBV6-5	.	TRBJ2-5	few	TGTGCCAGCAGTCCCCGACAGATAAAGCAAGAGACCCAGTACTTC	CASSPRQIKQETQYF
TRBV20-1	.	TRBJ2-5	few	TGCAGTGCTAGGGGCTATACTAGATACCAAGAGACCCAGTACTTC	CSARGYTRYQETQYF
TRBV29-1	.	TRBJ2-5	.	TGCAGCGTCAAGGGACGGACTCAAGAGACCCAGTACTTC	CSVKGRTQETQYF
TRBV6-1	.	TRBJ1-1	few	TGTGCCAGCAGTGAAAAGGTCTTTAACACTGAAGCTTTCTTT	CASSEKVFNTEAFF
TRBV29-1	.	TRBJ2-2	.	TGCAGCGTCACCGGGACTTCCAACACCGGGGAGCTGTTTTTT	CSVTGTSNTGELFF
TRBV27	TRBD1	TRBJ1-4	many	TGTGCCAGCAGTTCGACAGGGCTCGGAAAACTGTTTTTT	CASSSTGLGKLFF
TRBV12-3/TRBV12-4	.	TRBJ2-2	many	TGTGCCACTAGACCCGGGACCGGGGAGCTGTTTTTT	CATRPGTGELFF
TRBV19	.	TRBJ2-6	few	TGTGCCAGTGCCCCGAACTCTGGGGCCAACGTCCTGACTTTC	CASAPNSGANVLTF
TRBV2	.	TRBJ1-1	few	TGTGCCCGCAGTGAAGATCGTAGTCGAATTACGACTGAAGCTTTCTTT	CARSEDRSRITTEAFF
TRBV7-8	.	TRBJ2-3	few	TGTGCCAGCAGCGTCACCTTAGGGAGCACAGATACGCAGTATTTT	CASSVTLGSTDTQYF
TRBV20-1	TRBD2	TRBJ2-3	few	TGCAGTGCTAGAGGGGTCTCTAGCGGGGTTACAGATACGCAGTATTTT	CSARGVSSGVTDTQYF
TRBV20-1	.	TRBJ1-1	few	TGCAGTGCTAGTCCGGTTGCGAACACTGAAGCTTTCTTT	CSASPVANTEAFF
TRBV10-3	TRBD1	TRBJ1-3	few	TGTGCCATCCAAACAGGGGGCTCTGGAAACACCATATATTTT	CAIQTGGSGNTIYF
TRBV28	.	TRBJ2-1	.	TGTGCCAGCAGTTTGCTGAGCCCCGCGGGTAGTGAGCAGTTCTTC	CASSLLSPAGSEQFF
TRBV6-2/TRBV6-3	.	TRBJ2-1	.	TGTGCCAGCAGTTACGAAGCTAGCTCCCGAGGGGATGAGCAGTTCTTC	CASSYEASSRGDEQFF
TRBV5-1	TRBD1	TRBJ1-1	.	TGCGCCAGCAGCCAGAACCAGGGGGCTGGGACTGAAGCTTTCTTT	CASSQNQGAGTEAFF
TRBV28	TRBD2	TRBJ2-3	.	TGTGCCAGCAGGCTAGCGGGACCAGATACGCAGTATTTT	CASRLAGPDTQYF